The clone carrying this TCR beta chain was detected ten times or more. Construction of the TCRbeta library involved unique molecular identifiers. MiXCR, run by TCRdb on the PCR reads, gives a single entry per CDR3 protein. This sample has about 240,000 distinct CDR3 sequences, with about 12% found just once. The CDR3 has 15 amino acids. CDR1 is DFQATT and CDR2 is SNEGSKA in the germline V gene (reference sequence). Trimming took 5 bases from V and 4 from J, leaving 19 bases between them. The data were obtained in a study of T-cell reconstitution after alpha-beta-depleted transplantation in children. This chain uses TRBV20-1 with TRBJ2-3, with D tentatively TRBD1 (5 bases). The receptor was derived from a human donor who donated a stem cell graft to a child with acute lymphoblastic leukemia. The sequencing here drew on PBMCs from the stem cell graft donor, taken from the stem cell graft. This CDR3 reads CSAPGAKPRADTQYF. CDR3 bases: TGCAGTGCTCCTGGGGCGAAGCCTAGGGCAGATACGCAGTATTTT.